Below, one TCR beta chain is given with its context. The data derive from a study of blood T cell repertoires in COVID-19. Study information: Samples of COVID-19 (acute and convalescent) were obtained from the United States, Italy and Spain.

The CDR3 is 19 amino acids. V gave up 3 bases and J gave up 3 bases, with 27 bases separating them. CDR1 and CDR2 (germline): SGHKS, YYEKEE (reference sequence). In the original workflow: Reference gene primer amplification gave nucleated cell count estimates. The data were produced by immunoSEQ multiplex PCR, yet TCRdb's version contains in-frame clones alone and is incomplete. V and J calls and clone size come straight from that table; D and trimming were deduced from the DNA. The data show about 58,000 clones, approximately 86% seen once. The receptor was isolated from a human donor with active COVID-19. The donor label of this sample is uncertain. The rearrangement uses TRBV5-5 and TRBJ1-2; D gene uncertain. Source material: peripheral blood. The CDR3 is CASSSNPTLLWTSHYGYTF. CDR3 DNA sequence: TGTGCCAGCAGCTCAAATCCGACCCTACTTTGGACTTCTCACTATGGCTACACCTTC.